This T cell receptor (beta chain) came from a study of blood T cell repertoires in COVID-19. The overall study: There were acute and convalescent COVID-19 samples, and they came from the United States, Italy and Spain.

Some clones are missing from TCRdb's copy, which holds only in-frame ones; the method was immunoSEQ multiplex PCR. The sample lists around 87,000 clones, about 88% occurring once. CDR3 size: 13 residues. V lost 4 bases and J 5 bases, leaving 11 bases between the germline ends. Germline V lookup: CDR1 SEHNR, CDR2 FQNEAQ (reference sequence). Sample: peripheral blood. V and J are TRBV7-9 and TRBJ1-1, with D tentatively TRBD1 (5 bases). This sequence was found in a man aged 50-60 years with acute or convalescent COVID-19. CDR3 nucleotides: TGTGCCAGCAGCTCGAGACAGCTTACTGAAGCTTTCTTT. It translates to CASSSRQLTEAFF.